This TCR beta chain comes out of a study of T cell responses to AZD1222 COVID-19 vaccine. The overall study: Second-dose recipients at about 4 or about 12 weeks were treated as one pooled group. General study results and limits: Clonal diversity was possibly underestimated, and the donors were mostly white British, with more females. Baseline antibody screening turned up just a handful of seropositive AZD1222 recipients.

V gave up 3 bases and J gave up 6 bases, with 15 bases separating them. CDR3 length: 13 residues. Germline V gives CDR1 SQVTM, CDR2 ANQGSEA. Sequencing was performed with immunoSEQ multiplex PCR; in TCRdb, only in-frame clones are kept and a portion is missing. The sample has more than 95,000 clones, about nine tenths seen once; the top ten hold roughly 44%. Concerning this clone: The antigen remains undetermined.

The input for sequencing was peripheral blood, taken on day 0 of AZD1222 vaccination. The chain has TRBV29-1 and TRBJ2-7; possible D gene TRBD2, 5 bases. The TCR comes from an adult in good health. Here the CDR3 reads CSVDPQSRGEQYF. CDR3 coding DNA: TGCAGCGTTGACCCGCAGAGCCGGGGCGAGCAGTACTTC.